This entry lists 9 T cell receptor beta chains sequenced from one sample in a study of T cell repertoires in cytomegalovirus infection. Their cognate antigens are unknown. MiXCR, run by TCRdb on the reads, gives a single entry per CDR3 protein. The data hold roughly 920,000 distinct CDR3 sequences, with roughly 31% observed a single time. The sample here was cultured CD8+ T cells from PBMCs, taken from culture after CMV antigen stimulation. Receptors originate from a human donor in good health (CMV status not recorded). Some clones in this sample may be carry-over from other donors' samples.

This rearrangement joins TRBV7-9 to TRBJ2-7; TRBD1 is a possible D gene (5 bases). Trimming removed 6 bases at V and 5 bases at J, with 8 bases between. CDR1 SEHNR and CDR2 FQNEAQ come from the germline V gene (reference sequence). The CDR3 contains 11 residues. CDR3 region: CASSRRDEQYF. The CDR3 coding sequence is TGTGCCAGCAGTCGCAGGGACGAGCAGTACTTC.

The table lists this clonotype with many counts. J is TRBJ2-2 and V is TRBV12-3 or TRBV12-4, with TRBD2 identical over 10 bases. Germline trimming cut 3 bases from V and 8 bases from J; bases unmatched to any gene: 18. The CDR3 spans 19 residues. CDR3 loop: CASSFETGRSGGPEGELFF. In DNA form, the CDR3 reads TGTGCCAGCAGTTTCGAGACAGGGCGTAGCGGGGGGCCGGAGGGGGAGCTGTTTTTT.

The chain joins TRBV4-3 to TRBJ1-2, with 9 bases identical to TRBD1. CDR1 and CDR2 from the germline V gene are LGHNA and YSLEER. With V trimmed by 3 bases and J by 2 bases, 4 bases remained unmatched. CDR3 size: 15 residues. CDR3 residues: CASSHAGTGNYGYTF. DNA of the CDR3: TGCGCCAGCAGCCACGCCGGGACAGGGAACTATGGCTACACCTTC.

The chain employs TRBV10-3 and TRBJ1-2; maybe TRBD1 (5 bases). The CDR3 spans 17 residues. Germline lookup yields CDR1 ENHRY and CDR2 SYGVKD. Trimming removed 4 bases at V and 4 bases at J, with 22 bases between. The CDR3 DNA sequence: TGTGCCATCAGTGGGTCGGAGGATTTTTGGCAGGGCTATGGCTACACCTTC. This encodes CAISGSEDFWQGYGYTF.

In the case of this clonotype: Just one base apart from a much larger clone, this may be a read error. This chain connects TRBV7-6 to TRBJ1-1; 7 nucleotides line up with TRBD1. The germline CDR1 and CDR2 sequences are SGHVS and FNYEAQ. The CDR3 is 15 residues long. The CDR3 nucleotides are TGTGCCAGCAGCTCGCCACAGGGGTCGAACACTGAAACTTTCTTT. The encoded protein is CASSSPQGSNTETFF.

Of note for this clonotype: The germline gene is not matched at one end of the junction; a read error may be the cause. The chain is built from TRBV25-1 and TRBJ2-7; D gene ambiguous. This CDR3 is 12 amino acids long. Germline V gives CDR1 MGHDK, CDR2 SYGVNS. CDR3 region: CVSSDNAYEQYF. The DNA for the CDR3 is TGTGTCAGCAGTGACAACGCCTACGAGCAGTACTTC.

This clonotype came up a few times. This chain uses TRBV12-3 or TRBV12-4 with TRBJ2-1; the D is unclear. Trimming took 7 bases from V and 6 from J, leaving 16 bases between them. The CDR3 contains 14 residues. The DNA for the CDR3 is TGTGCCAGCACCTTAGGGCTACGCGGCAATGAGCAGTTCTTC. Protein product: CASTLGLRGNEQFF.

The gene calls are TRBV29-1 and TRBJ2-3, with 7 bases matching TRBD2. J gave up 6 bases and V 3 bases, and 12 bases lay outside the gene matches. This CDR3 has 15 residues. Germline CDR1 SQVTM, CDR2 ANQGSEA. The CDR3 protein is CSVDGSWEGWDTQYF. In DNA form, the CDR3 reads TGCAGCGTTGATGGGTCTTGGGAGGGATGGGATACGCAGTATTTT.

V usage is TRBV2 and J usage is TRBJ1-2; D gene uncertain. Trimming pared 6 bases from V and 4 bases from J, leaving 27 bases between. Germline V gene data show CDR1 as SNHLY and CDR2 as FYNNEI. The CDR3 is 18 residues long. This CDR3 is CASSQGPGWAAEFYGYTF. The CDR3 DNA follows: TGTGCCAGCAGCCAAGGCCCGGGTTGGGCAGCAGAGTTCTATGGCTACACCTTC.